Below, 27 T cell receptor beta chains from the same sample are listed, as sequenced in a study of CD8 T cells in ankylosing spondylitis. A single record per CDR3 protein comes from TCRdb applying MiXCR to the 5' RACE reads. This table has about 300,000 distinct CDR3 sequences, less than 25% appearing once. The sequencing input was blood, either unsorted or a sorted T cell fraction (not recorded which). All receptors derive from a female donor with ankylosing spondylitis or in good health (not recorded which).

The chain links TRBV6-2 or TRBV6-3 to TRBJ2-5, with D possibly matching TRBD2 (6 bases). Trimming stripped 6 bases from V and 4 bases from J, with 24 bases between. Germline loops: CDR1 MNHEY, CDR2 SVGEGT. The CDR3 contains 17 residues. The CDR3 nucleotides read TGTGCCAGCAGCAGCCGTCAACCGGGACTCGGAGTAGAGACCCAGTACTTC. Its translation: CASSSRQPGLGVETQYF.

This clonotype has a count of ten or more. The chain employs TRBV11-2 and TRBJ1-2, with D possibly TRBD1 on 5 matching bases. V lost 5 bases, J lost 0 bases, and 10 bases lay in between. The CDR3 runs to 14 residues. Germline V gene sequence: CDR1 SGHAT, CDR2 FQNNGV. CDR3 residues: CASSPGVANYGYTF. CDR3 in DNA: TGTGCCAGCAGCCCGGGGGTAGCTAACTATGGCTACACCTTC.

The genes are TRBV5-1 and TRBJ1-2; D gene ambiguous. V was clipped by 3 bases and J by 3 bases, with 12 bases between them. CDR1 and CDR2 (germline): SGHRS, YFSETQ. The CDR3 covers 14 residues. CDR3 sequence: CASSWEPRDYGYTF. CDR3 nucleotides: TGCGCCAGCAGCTGGGAGCCGAGGGACTATGGCTACACCTTC. The full variable domain, with the rest looked up from reference TRBV5-1 and TRBJ1-2, is KAGVTQTPRYLIKTRGQQVTLSCSPISGHRSVSWYQQTPGQGLQFLFEYFSETQRNKGNFPGRFSGRQFSNSRSEMNVSTLELGDSALYLCASSWEPRDYGYTFGSGTRLTVV.

This clonotype was counted at least ten times. The V gene is TRBV12-3 or TRBV12-4, the J gene TRBJ1-6; D remains unclear. The CDR3 totals 12 residues. V lost 7 bases and J lost 10, with 11 bases in between. CDR3 coding DNA: TGTGCCAGCACATCCCCCTGGTCACCCCTCCACTTT. This sequence encodes CASTSPWSPLHF.

The CDR3 loop is CSARYSRGGLAGWDTQYF. CDR3 DNA: TGCAGTGCTAGATACTCGAGAGGAGGACTAGCGGGATGGGATACGCAGTATTTT. The chain joins TRBV20-1 to TRBJ2-3; TRBD2 aligns across 12 bases. The length of the CDR3 is 18 residues. CDR1 is DFQATT, CDR2 SNEGSKA, per germline (reference sequence). After removal of 2 bases from V and 6 bases from J, the junction contained 15 bases not matched to a gene.

The V and J genes are TRBV18 and TRBJ2-7; D call uncertain. V was cut by 2 bases and J by 4 bases, with 9 bases left in between. The germline V gene has CDR1 KGHSH and CDR2 LQKENI. This CDR3 is built from 13 residues. The DNA for the CDR3 is TGTGCCAGCTCACCAATTCAGGCTTACGAGCAGTACTTC. It encodes CASSPIQAYEQYF.

This clonotype was found many times. CDR3 amino acids: CSAPRGSVNYGYTF. The DNA for the CDR3 is TGCAGTGCTCCCCGGGGGTCTGTTAACTATGGCTACACCTTC. The genes are TRBV20-1 and TRBJ1-2; D possibly corresponds to TRBD1 (5 bases). This CDR3 contains 14 residues. Germline V lookup: CDR1 DFQATT, CDR2 SNEGSKA (reference sequence). Trimming removed 5 bases from V and 1 base from J, with 14 bases in between.

The gene calls are TRBV20-1 and TRBJ2-1; a possible D gene is TRBD2 (6 bases). The CDR3 is made up of 12 amino acids. Germline CDR1 DFQATT, CDR2 SNEGSKA (reference sequence). V was shortened by 3 bases and J by 11 bases, with 14 bases between the two germline ends. CDR3 coding DNA: TGCAGTGCTAGCTCTAGCGCTAGACAGCAGTTCTTC. Its protein is CSASSSARQQFF.

This clonotype showed up just a few times. The V gene is TRBV10-3, the J gene TRBJ2-7, with 7 bases aligning to TRBD1. The CDR3 sequence is 14 residues long. The ends lost 9 bases at V and 5 bases at J; junction bases unmatched: 13. Germline V lookup: CDR1 ENHRY, CDR2 SYGVKD. The CDR3 bases are TGTGCCATAAGGCGACAGGGTAAGCTCGACGAGCAGTACTTC. Translated: CAIRRQGKLDEQYF.

This clonotype was observed a handful of times. V usage is TRBV12-3 or TRBV12-4 and J usage is TRBJ2-2, with TRBD2 matching over 10 bases. The junction had 4 bases not matched to a gene; V was cut back by 7 bases and J by 2 bases. The CDR3 covers 15 residues. CDR3 coding DNA: TGTGCCAGCAAAGGACTAGCGGAAAACACCGGGGAGCTGTTTTTT. Translating it yields CASKGLAENTGELFF.

This clonotype was counted only a few times. The rearrangement links TRBV25-1 to TRBJ2-2; the D gene is possibly TRBD2 (6 bases). Germline V CDR1 and CDR2: MGHDK, SYGVNS. Between the trimmed V and J ends, which lost 2 bases and 3 bases, there was a span of 13 bases. This CDR3 is built from 16 residues. CDR3 region: CASSETGRRYTGELFF. The CDR3 nucleotides read TGTGCCAGCAGTGAAACCGGGAGAAGGTACACCGGGGAGCTGTTTTTT.

Ten or more counts support this clonotype. The genes are TRBV28 and TRBJ2-1; D unresolved. V gave up 8 bases and J gave up 0 bases, with 17 bases separating them. Germline V gene data show CDR1 as MDHEN and CDR2 as SYDVKM. The CDR3 consists of 16 residues. CDR3 loop: CASVTSGLRSYNEQFF. The CDR3 region has the DNA TGTGCCAGCGTTACCTCAGGTCTCCGCTCCTACAATGAGCAGTTCTTC.

A word on this clonotype: This sequence may be a read error, since a much larger clone differs from it by one base. The CDR3 is CALSVQRGAAGYTF. The CDR3 DNA is TGTGCCTTGAGTGTACAGCGAGGGGCGGCTGGCTACACCTTC. The J gene is TRBJ1-2, the V gene TRBV30; D is possibly TRBD1 (5 bases). The CDR3 has 14 residues. CDR1 and CDR2 from the germline V gene are GTSNPN and SVGIG (reference sequence).

This chain links TRBV30 with TRBJ2-7; TRBD1 agrees at 10 bases. With V trimmed by 3 bases and J by 4 bases, 3 bases remained unmatched. The CDR3 spans 13 residues. The germline CDR1 and CDR2 sequences are GTSNPN and SVGIG (reference sequence). The CDR3 sequence is CAWSEDRGYEQYF. For the CDR3, the DNA is TGTGCCTGGAGCGAGGACAGGGGGTACGAGCAGTACTTC.

This clonotype was counted only a few times. The V call is TRBV25-1, the J call TRBJ2-1; D unresolved. The CDR3 consists of 14 residues. Germline CDR1 reads MGHDK; CDR2 reads SYGVNS. V was cut by 1 base and J by 2 bases, with 6 bases left in between. In DNA form, the CDR3 reads TGTGCCAGCAGTGAATGGGCAGCCTACAATGAGCAGTTCTTC. Encoded protein: CASSEWAAYNEQFF.

This rearrangement joins TRBV7-2 to TRBJ2-3; D possibly uses TRBD1 or TRBD2 (6 bases each). Germline V CDR1 and CDR2: SGHTA, FQGNSA. Trimming removed 1 base from V and 3 bases from J, with 14 bases in between. The CDR3 sequence is 16 residues long. The CDR3 spells CASSLGGRGGTDTQYF. Written as DNA, the CDR3 is TGTGCCAGCAGCTTAGGGGGCAGGGGAGGAACAGATACGCAGTATTTT.

The chain employs TRBV30 and TRBJ1-5; D is undetermined. The CDR3 sequence is 13 residues long. V was cut by 1 base and J by 7 bases, with 11 bases left in between. Per the germline V gene, CDR1 is GTSNPN and CDR2 is SVGIG (reference sequence). Here the CDR3 reads CAWSERPRQPQHF. CDR3 bases: TGTGCCTGGAGTGAAAGGCCACGGCAGCCCCAGCATTTT.

Note on this clonotype: The junction does not match germline at one end; this may be a read error. Here the CDR3 DNA reads TGTCCCAGCGGCCAGGGGACGGGGGAGACCCAGTACTTC. This codes for CPSGQGTGETQYF. V usage is TRBV7-3 and J usage is TRBJ2-5, with D possibly matching TRBD1 (6 bases). Looked up from germline, CDR1 is SGHTA and CDR2 is FQGTGA. The CDR3 totals 13 residues.

This clonotype was counted ten times or more. The gene calls are TRBV5-1 and TRBJ1-1; D gene unclear. This CDR3 has 16 amino acids. The germline gives CDR1 SGHRS, CDR2 YFSETQ. V lost 4 bases and J lost 1, with 17 bases in between. The CDR3 coding sequence is TGCGCCAGCAGCCCGCAAGGGAGTGGTGGGAACACTGAAGCTTTCTTT. Translating it yields CASSPQGSGGNTEAFF.

In its sample, this clonotype was seen a few times. J is TRBJ2-2 and V is TRBV27; D is possibly TRBD2 (5 bases). Trimming pared 3 bases from V and 7 bases from J, leaving 18 bases between. Germline V gene data show CDR1 as MNHEY and CDR2 as SMNVEV (reference sequence). The CDR3 spans 16 residues. CDR3: CASSFQTPSGGGELFF. CDR3 nucleotide sequence: TGTGCCAGCAGTTTCCAGACTCCCAGTGGAGGCGGGGAGCTGTTTTTT.

The table lists this clonotype with a few counts. J is TRBJ2-1 and V is TRBV14, with D perhaps TRBD1 or TRBD2 (5 bases each). CDR1 is SGHDN and CDR2 is FVKESK in the germline V gene. Trimming shortened V by 0 bases and J by 1 base, and 13 bases separated the two germline ends. This CDR3 region has 17 residues. The CDR3 sequence: CASSQDWNWGSYNEQFF. The CDR3 coding sequence is TGTGCCAGCAGCCAAGACTGGAACTGGGGGTCCTACAATGAGCAGTTCTTC.

The chain combines TRBV7-3 with TRBJ2-5; 7 bases agree with TRBD1. The CDR3 consists of 13 residues. The V and J ends lost 3 bases and 4 bases, in that order; junction bases with no gene match: 2. Germline loops: CDR1 SGHTA, CDR2 FQGTGA. CDR3 sequence (DNA): TGTGCCAGCAGCTTTCACAGGGGAGAGACCCAGTACTTC. This gives the protein CASSFHRGETQYF.

This clonotype has just a few counts. The chain recombines TRBV24-1 with TRBJ2-1; 7 bases map to TRBD2. The V segment lost 9 bases and the J segment 3 bases; nucleotides outside the gene matches: 7. Germline assignment: CDR1 KGHDR and CDR2 SFDVKD. The CDR3 extends over 14 amino acids. CDR3 sequence (DNA): TGTGCCACCTCAACTAGCGTGAACTACAATGAGCAGTTCTTC. It translates to CATSTSVNYNEQFF.

This chain links TRBV7-2 with TRBJ2-7; 10 bases align to TRBD1. CDR3 size: 15 residues. CDR1 SGHTA and CDR2 FQGNSA come from the germline V gene. V lost 2 bases and J lost 6; bases outside the gene matches: 7. CDR3 sequence (DNA): TGTGCCAGCAGCTTAATTCTGGACAGGGGGGCCGAGCAGTACTTC. Its protein is CASSLILDRGAEQYF.

Written as DNA, the CDR3 is TGCAGCGTTGAACGGCTAGCGGGGAACATTCAGTACTTC. Translated, it gives CSVERLAGNIQYF. The chain links TRBV29-1 to TRBJ2-4; TRBD2 matches 9 bases. Germline V CDR1 and CDR2: SQVTM, ANQGSEA. Trimming took 2 bases from V and 7 from J; bases not matched to a gene: 3. There are 13 residues in the CDR3.

The chain links TRBV30 to TRBJ2-3; 8 nucleotides align to TRBD2. Trimming took 5 bases from V and 6 from J; bases not matched to a gene: 7. The CDR3 length is 13 residues. Germline CDR1 reads GTSNPN; CDR2 reads SVGIG (reference sequence). The CDR3 bases are TGTGCCTGGCAAGCGGGAGCGGTGGATACGCAGTATTTT. Its translation: CAWQAGAVDTQYF. The full variable domain, rest sourced from reference TRBV30 and TRBJ2-3, is SQTIHQWPATLVQPVGSPLSLECTVEGTSNPNLYWYRQAAGRGLQLLFYSVGIGQISSEVPQNLSASRPQDRQFILSSKKLLLSDSGFYLCAWQAGAVDTQYFGPGTRLTVL.

The chain employs TRBV7-6 and TRBJ2-5; no clear D gene. The CDR3 runs 14 residues. CDR1 and CDR2 (germline): SGHVS, FNYEAQ. The germline V and J ends were trimmed by 1 base and 6 bases, with 12 bases remaining between them. The CDR3 is CASSLGPVRQTQYF. DNA for the CDR3: TGTGCCAGCAGCTTAGGACCCGTCCGGCAGACCCAGTACTTC.